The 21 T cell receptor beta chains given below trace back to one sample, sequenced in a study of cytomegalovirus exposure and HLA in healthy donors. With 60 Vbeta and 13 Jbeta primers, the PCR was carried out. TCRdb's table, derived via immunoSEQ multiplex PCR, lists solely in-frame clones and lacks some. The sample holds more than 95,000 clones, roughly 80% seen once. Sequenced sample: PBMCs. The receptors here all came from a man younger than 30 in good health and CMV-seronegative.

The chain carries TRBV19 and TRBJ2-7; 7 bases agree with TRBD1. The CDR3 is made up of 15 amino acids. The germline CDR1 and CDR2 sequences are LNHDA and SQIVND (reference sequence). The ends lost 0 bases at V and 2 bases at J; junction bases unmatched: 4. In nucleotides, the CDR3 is TGTGCCAGTAGTATAGATAGACAGGGCACCTACGAGCAGTACTTC. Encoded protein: CASSIDRQGTYEQYF. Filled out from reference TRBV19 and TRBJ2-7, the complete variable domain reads DGGITQSPKYLFRKEGQNVTLSCEQNLNHDAMYWYRQDPGQGLRLIYYSQIVNDFQKGDIAEGYSVSREKKESFPLTVTSAQKNPTAFYLCASSIDRQGTYEQYFGPGTRLTVT.

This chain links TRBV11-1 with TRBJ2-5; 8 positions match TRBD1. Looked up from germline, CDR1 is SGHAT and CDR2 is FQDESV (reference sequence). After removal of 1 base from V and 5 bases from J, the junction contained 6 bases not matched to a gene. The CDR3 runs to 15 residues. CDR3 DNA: TGTGCCAGCAGCTTAGAAGACAGGGGATTTGAGACCCAGTACTTC. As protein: CASSLEDRGFETQYF.

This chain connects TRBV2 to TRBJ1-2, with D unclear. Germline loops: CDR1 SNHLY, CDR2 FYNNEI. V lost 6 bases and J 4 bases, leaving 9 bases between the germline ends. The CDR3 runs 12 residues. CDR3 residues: CASRDYSYGYTF. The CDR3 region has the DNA TGTGCCAGCAGGGACTACTCCTATGGCTACACCTTC. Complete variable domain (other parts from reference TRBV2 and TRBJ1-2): EPEVTQTPSHQVTQMGQEVILRCVPISNHLYFYWYRQILGQKVEFLVSFYNNEISEKSEIFDDQFSVERPDGSNFTLKIRSTKLEDSAMYFCASRDYSYGYTFGSGTRLTVV.

The CDR3, as DNA: TGTGCCAGCAGTGAAGGGGTATGGGACTCGGTGGGCAATCAGCCCCAGCATTTT. The encoded protein is CASSEGVWDSVGNQPQHF. V gene TRBV2 combines with J gene TRBJ1-5, with a tentative D call TRBD1 (5 bases). V shed 1 base and J shed 2 bases, with 18 bases lying between them. CDR1 is SNHLY, CDR2 FYNNEI, per germline. This CDR3 has 18 residues.

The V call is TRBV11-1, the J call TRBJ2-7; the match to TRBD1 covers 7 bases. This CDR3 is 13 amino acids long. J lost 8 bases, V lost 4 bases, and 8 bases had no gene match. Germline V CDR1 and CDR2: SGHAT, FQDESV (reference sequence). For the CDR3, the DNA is TGTGCCAGCAGCTCCGGGACAGCCCCCCAGCAGTACTTC. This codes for CASSSGTAPQQYF.

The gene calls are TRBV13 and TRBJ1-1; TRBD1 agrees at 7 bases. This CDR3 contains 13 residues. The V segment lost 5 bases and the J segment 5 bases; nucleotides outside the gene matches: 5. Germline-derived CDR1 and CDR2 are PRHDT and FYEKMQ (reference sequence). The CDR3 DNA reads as TGTGCCAGCAGCCAAAGGGGGCGGACTGAAGCTTTCTTT. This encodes CASSQRGRTEAFF.

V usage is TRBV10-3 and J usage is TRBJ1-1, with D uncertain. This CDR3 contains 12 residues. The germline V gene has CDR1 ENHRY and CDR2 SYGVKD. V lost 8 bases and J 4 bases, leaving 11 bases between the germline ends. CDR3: CAIGELGTEAFF. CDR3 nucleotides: TGTGCCATCGGAGAATTGGGCACTGAAGCTTTCTTT.

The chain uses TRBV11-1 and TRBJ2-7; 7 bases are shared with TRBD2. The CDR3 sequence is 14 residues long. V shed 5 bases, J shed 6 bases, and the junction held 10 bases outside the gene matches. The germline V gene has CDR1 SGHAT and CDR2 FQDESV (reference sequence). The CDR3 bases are TGTGCCAGCAGCCGAAGCGGGAATTCAGGCGAGCAGTACTTC. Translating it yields CASSRSGNSGEQYF. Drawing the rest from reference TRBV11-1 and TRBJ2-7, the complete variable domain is EAEVAQSPRYKITEKSQAVAFWCDPISGHATLYWYRQILGQGPELLVQFQDESVVDDSQLPKDRFSAERLKGVDSTLKIQPAELGDSAMYLCASSRSGNSGEQYFGPGTRLTVT.

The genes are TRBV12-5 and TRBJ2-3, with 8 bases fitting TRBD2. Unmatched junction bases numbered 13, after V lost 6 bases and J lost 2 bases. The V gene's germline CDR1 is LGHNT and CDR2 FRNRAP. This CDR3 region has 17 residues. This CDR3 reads CASGLVVSSGSTDTQYF. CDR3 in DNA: TGTGCTAGTGGCCTGGTAGTCTCTAGCGGGTCCACAGATACGCAGTATTTT.

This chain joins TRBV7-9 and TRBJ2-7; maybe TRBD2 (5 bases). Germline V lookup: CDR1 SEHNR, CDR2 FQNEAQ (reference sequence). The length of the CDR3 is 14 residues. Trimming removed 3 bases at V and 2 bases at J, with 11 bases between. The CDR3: CASSLTDGTYEQYF. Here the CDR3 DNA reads TGTGCCAGCAGCTTGACTGACGGGACCTACGAGCAGTACTTC.

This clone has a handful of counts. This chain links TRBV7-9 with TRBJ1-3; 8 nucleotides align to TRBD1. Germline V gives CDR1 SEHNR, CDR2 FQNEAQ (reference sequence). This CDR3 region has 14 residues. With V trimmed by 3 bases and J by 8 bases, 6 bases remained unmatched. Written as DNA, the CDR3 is TGTGCCAGCAGCTTCCGGACAGGGAGGGACACCATATATTTT. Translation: CASSFRTGRDTIYF.

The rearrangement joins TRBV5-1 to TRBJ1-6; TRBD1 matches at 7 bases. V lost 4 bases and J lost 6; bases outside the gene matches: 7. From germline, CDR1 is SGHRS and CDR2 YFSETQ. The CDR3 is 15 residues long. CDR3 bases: TGCGCCAGCAGCGCATCCGGGACAGTTAATTCACCCCTCCACTTT. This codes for CASSASGTVNSPLHF.

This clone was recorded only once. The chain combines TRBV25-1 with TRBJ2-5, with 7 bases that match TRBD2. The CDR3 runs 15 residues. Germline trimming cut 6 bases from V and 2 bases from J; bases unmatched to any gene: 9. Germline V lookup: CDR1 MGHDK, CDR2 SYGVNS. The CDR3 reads CASSATSVLQETQYF. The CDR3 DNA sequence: TGTGCCAGCAGCGCTACTAGCGTGTTACAAGAGACCCAGTACTTC.

This chain's CDR3 is CASKPLSGTGPYEQYF. In DNA form, the CDR3 reads TGTGCCAGCAAACCTCTTTCCGGGACAGGTCCCTACGAGCAGTACTTC. The chain couples TRBV2 to TRBJ2-7; the match to TRBD1 covers 8 bases. Germline V gene data show CDR1 as SNHLY and CDR2 as FYNNEI. J lost 2 bases, V lost 7 bases, and 13 bases had no gene match. This CDR3 is built from 16 residues.

CDR3 sequence reads: CASSESTGLNTEAFF. DNA for the CDR3: TGTGCCAGCAGTGAAAGTACAGGCTTGAACACTGAAGCTTTCTTT. The chain is built from TRBV6-1 and TRBJ1-1; D possibly corresponds to TRBD1 (5 bases). The CDR3 covers 15 residues. Trimming stripped 2 bases from V and 0 bases from J, with 10 bases between. CDR1 and CDR2 from the germline V gene are MNHNS and SASEGT.

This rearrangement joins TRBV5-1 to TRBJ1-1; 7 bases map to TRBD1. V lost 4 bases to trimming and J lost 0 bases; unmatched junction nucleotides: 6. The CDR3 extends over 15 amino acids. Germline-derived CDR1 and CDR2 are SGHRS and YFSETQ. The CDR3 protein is CASSPWTGVNTEAFF. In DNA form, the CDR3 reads TGCGCCAGCAGCCCGTGGACAGGTGTGAACACTGAAGCTTTCTTT.

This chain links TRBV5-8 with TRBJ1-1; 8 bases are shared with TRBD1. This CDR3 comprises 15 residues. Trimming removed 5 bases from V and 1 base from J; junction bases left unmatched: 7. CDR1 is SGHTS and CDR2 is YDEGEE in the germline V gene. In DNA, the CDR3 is TGTGCCAGCAGTGGTCGACAGGGGTGGAACACTGAAGCTTTCTTT. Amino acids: CASSGRQGWNTEAFF.

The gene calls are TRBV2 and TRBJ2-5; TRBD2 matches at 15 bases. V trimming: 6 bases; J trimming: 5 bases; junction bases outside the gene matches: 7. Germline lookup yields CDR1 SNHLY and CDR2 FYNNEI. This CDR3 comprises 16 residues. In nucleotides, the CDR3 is TGTGCCAGCAGAGTCGGACTAGCGGGGGGGGAGGAGACCCAGTACTTC. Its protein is CASRVGLAGGEETQYF.

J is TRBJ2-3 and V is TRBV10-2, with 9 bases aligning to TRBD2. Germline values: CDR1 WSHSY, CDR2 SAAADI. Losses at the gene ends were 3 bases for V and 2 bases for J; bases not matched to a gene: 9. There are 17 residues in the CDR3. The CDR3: CASSDSAAGGYTDTQYF. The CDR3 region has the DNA TGCGCCAGCAGTGATTCGGCAGCGGGGGGATACACAGATACGCAGTATTTT.

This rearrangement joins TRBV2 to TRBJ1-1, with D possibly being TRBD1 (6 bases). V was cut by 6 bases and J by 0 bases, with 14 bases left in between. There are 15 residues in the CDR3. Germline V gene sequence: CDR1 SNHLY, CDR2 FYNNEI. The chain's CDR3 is CASSPRAGVNTEAFF. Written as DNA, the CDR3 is TGTGCCAGCAGCCCACGCGCAGGGGTGAACACTGAAGCTTTCTTT.

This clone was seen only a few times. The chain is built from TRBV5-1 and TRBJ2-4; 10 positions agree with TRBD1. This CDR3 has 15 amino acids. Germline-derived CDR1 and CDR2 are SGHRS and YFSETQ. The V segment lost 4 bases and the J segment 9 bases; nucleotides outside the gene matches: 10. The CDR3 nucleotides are TGCGCCAGCAGCCCCACCGGGACAGGGGTTTTCATTCAGTACTTC. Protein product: CASSPTGTGVFIQYF.